This TCR beta chain was retrieved from a study of T cells in Graves' hyperthyroidism and ophthalmopathy. Study in general: Pretreatment peripheral blood was obtained at initial diagnosis.

The source material, RNA transcripts, was used to amplify TCR beta CDR3 regions. With the HTBI primer set, the TCR CDR3 went through a first round of RT-PCR. TCRdb ran MiXCR on the multiplex PCR reads and lists one entry per CDR3 protein. The repertoire has 400,000 to 600,000 distinct CDR3 sequences, less than 25% of them found once; the top ten carry approximately 25%. This clonotype has ten or more counts. The sequencing sample was made of blood. This TCR derives from a man aged 18-30 years with Graves' hyperthyroidism.

As DNA, the CDR3 is TGTGCCAGCACCAAGGACATCGAGGGCAATCAGCCCCAGCATTTT. Protein: CASTKDIEGNQPQHF. The V and J genes are TRBV6-1 and TRBJ1-5, with D tentatively TRBD1 (5 bases). The CDR3 covers 15 residues. V gave up 7 bases and J gave up 2 bases, with 15 bases separating them. The germline V gene has CDR1 MNHNS and CDR2 SASEGT.